The 19 T cell receptor beta chains in this list originate from one sample, sequenced in a study of cytomegalovirus exposure and HLA in healthy donors. Primers included in the PCR were 60 Vbeta and 13 Jbeta primers. TCRdb keeps only in-frame clones here, not all; method: immunoSEQ multiplex PCR. This sample has around 92,000 clones; over 65% occur once, and the top ten carry about a sixth. What was sequenced was PBMCs. The receptor source for this set is a man aged 60 to 75 in good health and CMV-seropositive.

The chain joins TRBV7-2 to TRBJ2-5, with TRBD2 identical over 7 bases. The CDR3 contains 14 residues. V lost 6 bases and J lost 0; bases outside the gene matches: 4. Germline-derived CDR1 and CDR2 are SGHTA and FQGNSA. The CDR3 DNA reads TGTGCCAGCAGGTCCGGGGGGTACCAAGAGACCCAGTACTTC. Encoded protein: CASRSGGYQETQYF.

The chain has TRBV2 and TRBJ2-7; 12 nucleotides align to TRBD2. The germline gives CDR1 SNHLY, CDR2 FYNNEI. This CDR3 is 14 amino acids long. Trimming at V came to 5 bases and at J to 3 bases, leaving 2 bases not matched to a gene. The CDR3 coding sequence is TGTGCCAGCAGTACGGGACTAGCGGGCTACGAGCAGTACTTC. This codes for CASSTGLAGYEQYF.

This chain joins TRBV4-1 and TRBJ2-3; perhaps TRBD1 as D (5 bases). The length of the CDR3 is 14 residues. V lost 2 bases and J 12 bases, leaving 18 bases between the germline ends. The germline gives CDR1 MGHRA, CDR2 YSYEKL. The CDR3 reads CASSQLETVPRQYF. The DNA for the CDR3 is TGCGCCAGCAGCCAACTTGAGACAGTCCCCCGTCAGTATTTT.

The chain couples TRBV19 to TRBJ2-2; 10 bases map to TRBD1. Germline V gene data show CDR1 as LNHDA and CDR2 as SQIVND (reference sequence). The CDR3 contains 16 residues. V dropped 5 bases and J dropped 1; count of bases not matched to a gene: 4. CDR3 amino acids: CASSLTGGLNTGELFF. The DNA of the CDR3 is TGTGCCAGTAGTTTGACAGGGGGCTTGAACACCGGGGAGCTGTTTTTT.

With respect to this clone: A read error may produce the germline difference seen at one junction end. Here the CDR3 DNA reads TGTGCTAGCAGTCCAGCGGGGAGCGGAAACACCATATATTTT. It encodes CASSPAGSGNTIYF. The chain joins TRBV7-7 to TRBJ1-3; D ambiguous. Germline values: CDR1 SSHAT, CDR2 FNYEAQ (reference sequence). The CDR3 runs to 14 residues.

CDR3 DNA: TGTGCCAGCAGCAGTCAGGGGGGCTCATACTATGGCTACACCTTC. Residues: CASSSQGGSYYGYTF. The V and J genes are TRBV9 and TRBJ1-2; 7 positions agree with TRBD1. The CDR3 is made up of 15 amino acids. Germline lookup yields CDR1 SGDLS and CDR2 YYNGEE. The V gene end was trimmed by 4 bases and the J gene end by 3 bases; junction bases not matched to a gene: 9.

The rearrangement uses TRBV10-3 and TRBJ2-1; perhaps TRBD1 as D (7 bases). V was clipped by 4 bases and J by 5 bases, with 21 bases between them. This CDR3 is built from 17 residues. Germline assignment: CDR1 ENHRY and CDR2 SYGVKD. The DNA for the CDR3 is TGTGCCATCAGTGTAACTCCGGGAGACAGGGCTAACAATGAGCAGTTCTTC. Residues: CAISVTPGDRANNEQFF.

In this sample, this clone turned up a few times. The V and J genes are TRBV9 and TRBJ2-5, with TRBD1 identical over 11 bases. V lost 4 bases, J lost 4 bases, and 9 bases stayed unmatched. The germline CDR1 and CDR2 sequences are SGDLS and YYNGEE. CDR3 length: 16 amino acids. The CDR3 bases are TGTGCCAGCAGCCCCAGGGGACAGGGGGTTGTAGAGACCCAGTACTTC. Protein sequence: CASSPRGQGVVETQYF.

DNA of the CDR3: TGTGCCAGCAGTTTAGGGGGCAGGCAGCCCCAGCATTTT. Translation: CASSLGGRQPQHF. The gene calls are TRBV25-1 and TRBJ1-5; 7 bases are shared with TRBD1. With V trimmed by 5 bases and J by 7 bases, 5 bases remained unmatched. The CDR3 consists of 13 residues. Germline CDR1 is MGHDK and CDR2 is SYGVNS.

The gene calls are TRBV28 and TRBJ2-7; D is unresolved. Trimming removed 10 bases at V and 6 bases at J, with 13 bases between. Germline assignment: CDR1 MDHEN and CDR2 SYDVKM. The CDR3 runs 11 residues. CDR3 DNA: TGTGCCACCCCCCCAGTTGGCGAGCAGTACTTC. This codes for CATPPVGEQYF. The variable domain in full, with the rest retrieved from reference TRBV28 and TRBJ2-7, is DVKVTQSSRYLVKRTGEKVFLECVQDMDHENMFWYRQDPGLGLRLIYFSYDVKMKEKGDIPEGYSVSREKKERFSLILESASTNQTSMYLCATPPVGEQYFGPGTRLTVT.

A few counts support this clone. This chain joins TRBV5-6 and TRBJ1-1; perhaps TRBD1 as D (6 bases). With 4 bases removed from V and 4 bases from J, the gap between germline ends came to 17 bases. Looked up from germline, CDR1 is SGHDT and CDR2 is YYEEEE. The CDR3 contains 15 residues. The CDR3 sequence: CASSAYGTPSTEAFF. The CDR3 nucleotides read TGTGCCAGCAGCGCCTACGGGACACCCAGCACTGAAGCTTTCTTT.

This clone came up once. The rearrangement uses TRBV9 and TRBJ1-1; 8 bases fit TRBD1. The CDR3 covers 15 residues. J was trimmed by 3 bases and V by 3 bases; bases with no gene match: 7. Looked up from germline, CDR1 is SGDLS and CDR2 is YYNGEE. CDR3 protein: CASSAGQGADTEAFF. DNA of the CDR3: TGTGCCAGCAGCGCAGGTCAGGGGGCGGACACTGAAGCTTTCTTT.

This clone has just one count. The genes are TRBV4-3 and TRBJ2-7, with a weak D call TRBD2 (5 bases). Per the germline V gene, CDR1 is LGHNA and CDR2 is YSLEER. Deletions cut 1 base from V and 6 bases from J, with 13 bases between. The CDR3 covers 14 residues. CDR3 DNA sequence: TGCGCCAGCAGCCAAGGTGTAGGGAGAGGCGAGCAGTACTTC. Its translation: CASSQGVGRGEQYF.

V gene TRBV6-5 combines with J gene TRBJ2-7; D ambiguous. The CDR3 length is 14 residues. Germline V gene sequence: CDR1 MNHEY, CDR2 SVGAGI. The germline V and J ends were trimmed by 4 bases and 4 bases, with 14 bases remaining between them. As DNA, the CDR3 is TGTGCCAGCAGTTCCCCCCGGGTCCTGTACGAGCAGTACTTC. Residues: CASSSPRVLYEQYF.

The V call is TRBV6-1, the J call TRBJ2-1; possibly TRBD1 for D (6 bases). The CDR3 length is 15 residues. Germline CDR1 MNHNS, CDR2 SASEGT. The ends were cut back, 10 bases at V and 0 bases at J, with 16 bases in the middle. The CDR3 reads CATRSDRSSYNEQFF. DNA for the CDR3: TGTGCCACCCGCTCCGACAGGAGCTCCTACAATGAGCAGTTCTTC.

The gene calls are TRBV29-1 and TRBJ2-2; D is possibly TRBD1 (5 bases). CDR1 and CDR2 from the germline V gene are SQVTM and ANQGSEA. V was cut by 4 bases and J by 0 bases, with 9 bases left in between. The CDR3 runs to 14 residues. The CDR3 nucleotides read TGCAGCGTTGTTGACAGCTCGAACACCGGGGAGCTGTTTTTT. It translates to CSVVDSSNTGELFF.

The chain recombines TRBV6-1 with TRBJ2-5; 8 nucleotides align to TRBD2. V trimming: 5 bases; J trimming: 4 bases; junction bases outside the gene matches: 9. The CDR3 sequence is 15 residues long. CDR1 MNHNS and CDR2 SASEGT come from the germline V gene. The CDR3 protein is CASSINGGAAETQYF. The CDR3 nucleotides read TGTGCCAGCAGTATAAACGGGGGGGCCGCAGAGACCCAGTACTTC.

CDR3 DNA: TGTGCCAGCAGTGAAAATGGAGGGAGTAACACTGAAGCTTTCTTT. Its protein is CASSENGGSNTEAFF. The V and J genes are TRBV6-1 and TRBJ1-1; D remains unclear. CDR1 MNHNS and CDR2 SASEGT come from the germline V gene. The V gene lost 2 bases and the J gene lost 2 bases, with 12 bases spanning the gap. The CDR3 runs to 15 residues.

This rearrangement joins TRBV6-5 to TRBJ1-2, with TRBD1 matching 8 bases. This CDR3 has 14 residues. Trimming at V came to 2 bases and at J to 4 bases, leaving 3 bases not matched to a gene. The germline V gene encodes CDR1 MNHEY and CDR2 SVGAGI. The CDR3 loop reads CASSYGTGLYGYTF. The CDR3 nucleotides are TGTGCCAGCAGTTACGGGACAGGACTCTATGGCTACACCTTC.